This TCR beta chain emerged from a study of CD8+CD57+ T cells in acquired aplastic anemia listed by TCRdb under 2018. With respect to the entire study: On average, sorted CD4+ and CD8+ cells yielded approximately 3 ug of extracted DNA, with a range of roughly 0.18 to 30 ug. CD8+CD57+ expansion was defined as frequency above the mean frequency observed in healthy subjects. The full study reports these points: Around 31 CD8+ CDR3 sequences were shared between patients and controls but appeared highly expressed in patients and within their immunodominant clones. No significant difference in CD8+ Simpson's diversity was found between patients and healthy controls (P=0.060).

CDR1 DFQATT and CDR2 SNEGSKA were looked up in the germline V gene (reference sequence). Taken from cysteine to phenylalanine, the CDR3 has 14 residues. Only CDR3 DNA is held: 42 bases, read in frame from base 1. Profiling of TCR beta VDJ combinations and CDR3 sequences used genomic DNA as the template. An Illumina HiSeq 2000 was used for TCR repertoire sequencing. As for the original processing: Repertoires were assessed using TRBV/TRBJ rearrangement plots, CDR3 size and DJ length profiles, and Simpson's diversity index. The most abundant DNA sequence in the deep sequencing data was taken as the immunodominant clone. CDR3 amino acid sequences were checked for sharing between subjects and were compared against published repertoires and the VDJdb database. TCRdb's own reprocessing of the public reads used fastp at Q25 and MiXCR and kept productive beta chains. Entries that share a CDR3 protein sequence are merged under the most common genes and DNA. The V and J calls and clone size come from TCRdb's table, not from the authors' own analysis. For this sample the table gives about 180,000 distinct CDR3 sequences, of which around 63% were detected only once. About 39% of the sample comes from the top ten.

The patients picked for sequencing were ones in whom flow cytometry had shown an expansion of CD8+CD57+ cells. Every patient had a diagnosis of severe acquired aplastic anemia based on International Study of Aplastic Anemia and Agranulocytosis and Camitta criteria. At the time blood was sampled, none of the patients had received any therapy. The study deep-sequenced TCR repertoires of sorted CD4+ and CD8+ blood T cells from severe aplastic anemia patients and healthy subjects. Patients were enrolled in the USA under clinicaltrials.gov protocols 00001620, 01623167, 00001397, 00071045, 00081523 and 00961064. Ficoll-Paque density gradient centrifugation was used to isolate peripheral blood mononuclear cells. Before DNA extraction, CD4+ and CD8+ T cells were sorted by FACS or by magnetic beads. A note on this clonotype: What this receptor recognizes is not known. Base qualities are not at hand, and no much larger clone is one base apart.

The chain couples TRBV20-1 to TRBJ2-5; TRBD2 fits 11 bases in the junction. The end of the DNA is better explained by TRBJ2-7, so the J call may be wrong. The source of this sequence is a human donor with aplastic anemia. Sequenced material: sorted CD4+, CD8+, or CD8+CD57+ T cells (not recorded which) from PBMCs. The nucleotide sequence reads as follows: TGCAGTGCCCAAGGGACTAGCGGACACTACGAGCAGTACTTC. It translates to CSAQGTSGHYEQYF.